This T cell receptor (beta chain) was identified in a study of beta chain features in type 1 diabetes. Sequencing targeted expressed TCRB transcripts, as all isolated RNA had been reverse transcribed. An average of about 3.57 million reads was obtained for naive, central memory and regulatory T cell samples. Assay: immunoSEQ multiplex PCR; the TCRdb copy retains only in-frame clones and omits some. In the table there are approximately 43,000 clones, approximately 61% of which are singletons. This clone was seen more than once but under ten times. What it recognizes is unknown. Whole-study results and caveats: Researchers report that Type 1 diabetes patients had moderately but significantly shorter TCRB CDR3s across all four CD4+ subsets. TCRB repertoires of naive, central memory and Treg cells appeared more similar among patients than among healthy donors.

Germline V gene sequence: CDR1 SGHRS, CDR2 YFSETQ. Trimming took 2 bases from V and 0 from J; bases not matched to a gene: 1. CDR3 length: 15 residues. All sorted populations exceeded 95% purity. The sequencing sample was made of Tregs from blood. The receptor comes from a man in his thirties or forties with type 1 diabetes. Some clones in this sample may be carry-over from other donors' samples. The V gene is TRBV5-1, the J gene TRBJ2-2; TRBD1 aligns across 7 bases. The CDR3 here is CASSFDRANTGELFF. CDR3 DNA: TGCGCCAGCAGCTTTGACAGGGCGAACACCGGGGAGCTGTTTTTT.